Following are 20 T cell receptor beta chains from one sample sequenced in a study of blood T cells in healthy people across ages. Then a second PCR, running about 6 to 11 cycles, was carried out with a sample-barcoded 5' primer and a J-beta primer mix. TCRdb called the 5' RACE reads again in MiXCR, with one record for every CDR3 protein. In the table there are roughly 2 million distinct CDR3 sequences, 49% of which are singletons. The sequenced sample was blood. These receptors originate from a woman aged 35 to 49 in good health.

V is TRBV7-2 and J is TRBJ2-7; D not resolved. The germline gives CDR1 SGHTA, CDR2 FQGNSA. The CDR3 sequence is 14 residues long. V was shortened by 5 bases and J by 10 bases, with 21 bases between the two germline ends. CDR3 in DNA: TGTGCCAGCAGCGCGGCCTTAGCCGGAGATTCCCAGTACTTC. It encodes CASSAALAGDSQYF.

This chain links TRBV4-2 with TRBJ1-1, with 10 bases fitting TRBD1. Germline loops: CDR1 LGHNA, CDR2 YNFKEQ. Trimming took 7 bases from V and 4 from J; bases not matched to a gene: 3. This CDR3 has 13 residues. CDR3 residues: CASTGTGATEAFF. DNA for the CDR3: TGTGCCAGCACCGGGACAGGGGCCACTGAAGCTTTCTTT.

The chain combines TRBV15 with TRBJ2-4; unclear D gene. CDR1 is LNHNV, CDR2 YYDKDF, per germline (reference sequence). The CDR3 loop spans 16 amino acids. Trimming shortened V by 0 bases and J by 1 base, and 10 bases separated the two germline ends. CDR3 nucleotides: TGTGCCACCAGCAGAGATGGTTTAGTGGCCAAAAACATTCAGTACTTC. Amino acids: CATSRDGLVAKNIQYF. Full variable domain (remainder filled in from reference TRBV15 and TRBJ2-4): DAMVIQNPRYQVTQFGKPVTLSCSQTLNHNVMYWYQQKSSQAPKLLFHYYDKDFNNEADTPDNFQSRRPNTSFCFLDIRSPGLGDTAMYLCATSRDGLVAKNIQYFGAGTRLSVL.

This clonotype was observed a few times. The V and J genes are TRBV7-2 and TRBJ2-5; TRBD2 matches at 8 bases. Losses at the gene ends were 2 bases for V and 11 bases for J; bases not matched to a gene: 13. Germline assignment: CDR1 SGHTA and CDR2 FQGNSA. CDR3 length: 15 amino acids. Here the CDR3 reads CASSLLGGVGGEQYF. In DNA, the CDR3 is TGTGCCAGCAGCTTACTCGGGGGGGTTGGTGGGGAGCAGTACTTC.

This chain links TRBV7-3 with TRBJ2-4; 12 bases align to TRBD2. The better agreement between TRBJ2-5 and the DNA end casts doubt on the J call. The CDR3 has 17 amino acids. Germline CDR1 reads SGHTA; CDR2 reads FQGTGA. The CDR3 is CASSPGTSGSLSETQYF. Here the CDR3 DNA reads TGTGCCAGCAGCCCTGGGACTAGCGGGTCCCTCTCTGAGACCCAGTACTTC.

This chain joins TRBV5-1 and TRBJ2-5; 7 nucleotides match TRBD1. V shed 0 bases and J 2 bases; nucleotides not matched to a gene: 13. Germline CDR1 reads SGHRS; CDR2 reads YFSETQ. This CDR3 has 18 residues. The CDR3 coding sequence is TGCGCCAGCAGCTTGGTCGGAGGTCCGGGACAGAATCAAGAGACCCAGTACTTC. This translates into CASSLVGGPGQNQETQYF. Full variable domain (outside the CDR3, taken from reference TRBV5-1 and TRBJ2-5): KAGVTQTPRYLIKTRGQQVTLSCSPISGHRSVSWYQQTPGQGLQFLFEYFSETQRNKGNFPGRFSGRQFSNSRSEMNVSTLELGDSALYLCASSLVGGPGQNQETQYFGPGTRLLVL.

The J gene is TRBJ1-5, the V gene TRBV5-6; tentative D call: TRBD1 (6 bases). Germline V gives CDR1 SGHDT, CDR2 YYEEEE. The CDR3 sequence is 16 residues long. Trimming cost V 2 bases and J 2 bases, with 14 bases left between them. The chain's CDR3 is CASSLNRVVGNQPQHF. CDR3 sequence (DNA): TGTGCCAGCAGCTTAAACAGGGTGGTTGGCAATCAGCCCCAGCATTTT. Filled out from reference TRBV5-6 and TRBJ1-5, the complete variable domain reads DAGVTQSPTHLIKTRGQQVTLRCSPKSGHDTVSWYQQALGQGPQFIFQYYEEEERQRGNFPDRFSGHQFPNYSSELNVNALLLGDSALYLCASSLNRVVGNQPQHFGDGTRLSIL.

This clonotype was picked up a small number of times. V is TRBV10-3 and J is TRBJ2-5, with a possible D match to TRBD2 (6 bases). V was clipped by 6 bases and J by 4 bases, with 12 bases between them. The CDR3 is made up of 13 amino acids. Germline V gene lookup returns CDR1 ENHRY and CDR2 SYGVKD. In DNA, the CDR3 is TGTGCCATCAGCGCGACTAGTTTAGAGACCCAGTACTTC. Its translation is CAISATSLETQYF.

The chain recombines TRBV4-1 with TRBJ2-4; 7 nucleotides line up with TRBD2. The DNA end is more similar to TRBJ2-5, so the J call may be wrong. This CDR3 is built from 17 residues. CDR1 MGHRA and CDR2 YSYEKL come from the germline V gene. This CDR3 is CASSQDIWGGLQETQYF. CDR3 nucleotide sequence: TGCGCCAGCAGCCAAGATATTTGGGGGGGACTTCAAGAGACCCAGTACTTC.

This clonotype was recorded a few times. The chain uses TRBV20-1 and TRBJ2-1, with a possible D match to TRBD2 (7 bases). Trimming removed 4 bases from V and 0 bases from J, with 25 bases in between. The CDR3 has 19 residues. Germline-derived CDR1 and CDR2 are DFQATT and SNEGSKA (reference sequence). The CDR3 DNA reads TGCAGTGCTACAGGGTTGGGGGGGGCAAGGATTATCTCCTACAATGAGCAGTTCTTC. Encoded protein: CSATGLGGARIISYNEQFF.

The chain uses TRBV5-1 and TRBJ2-3; a possible D gene is TRBD1 (5 bases). This CDR3 is 16 amino acids long. Germline V gene lookup returns CDR1 SGHRS and CDR2 YFSETQ. Trimming removed 1 base from V and 1 base from J, with 13 bases in between. CDR3 nucleotide sequence: TGCGCCAGCAGCTTGTCTTTCCAGGGCGGCACAGATACGCAGTATTTT. As protein: CASSLSFQGGTDTQYF.

Many counts were recorded for this clonotype. The J gene is TRBJ2-5, the V gene TRBV7-2; D is unclear. Germline V gene lookup returns CDR1 SGHTA and CDR2 FQGNSA. Trimming shortened V by 4 bases and J by 4 bases, and 7 bases separated the two germline ends. The CDR3 covers 12 residues. CDR3: CASSSNRETQYF. In DNA, the CDR3 is TGTGCCAGCAGCTCCAACAGAGAGACCCAGTACTTC.

V is TRBV20-1 and J is TRBJ2-4, with 8 bases matching TRBD2. The DNA end is more similar to TRBJ2-7, so the J call may be wrong. Germline V gene sequence: CDR1 DFQATT, CDR2 SNEGSKA (reference sequence). The CDR3 has 13 residues. The CDR3 sequence is CSAPGTRFYEQYF. CDR3 bases: TGCAGCGCCCCCGGGACTAGGTTCTACGAGCAGTACTTC.

This clonotype has more than one count but fewer than ten. The V call is TRBV29-1, the J call TRBJ1-2, with D possibly TRBD1 on 5 matching bases. Germline V gene lookup returns CDR1 SQVTM and CDR2 ANQGSEA. V lost 1 base and J 0 bases, leaving 18 bases between the germline ends. The CDR3 sequence is 17 residues long. Here the CDR3 reads CSVEVGDWGLSNYGYTF. CDR3 DNA: TGCAGCGTTGAAGTAGGAGACTGGGGGTTATCTAACTATGGCTACACCTTC.

The J gene is TRBJ2-3, the V gene TRBV14; D remains ambiguous. Germline lookup yields CDR1 SGHDN and CDR2 FVKESK. Trimming removed 4 bases from V and 7 bases from J, with 9 bases in between. This CDR3 contains 12 residues. CDR3: CASSLNEYTQYF. In DNA, the CDR3 is TGTGCCAGCAGCCTTAATGAGTATACGCAGTATTTT. Full variable domain (remainder filled in from reference TRBV14 and TRBJ2-3): EAGVTQFPSHSVIEKGQTVTLRCDPISGHDNLYWYRRVMGKEIKFLLHFVKESKQDESGMPNNRFLAERTGGTYSTLKVQPAELEDSGVYFCASSLNEYTQYFGPGTRLTVL.

The chain recombines TRBV9 with TRBJ1-4; 7 nucleotides agree with TRBD1. The CDR3 runs to 16 residues. Trimming removed 0 bases from V and 3 bases from J; junction bases left unmatched: 5. Germline V gene data show CDR1 as SGDLS and CDR2 as YYNGEE. As DNA, the CDR3 is TGTGCCAGCAGCGTAGAGGATCAGGGGGCTAATGAAAAACTGTTTTTT. Protein sequence: CASSVEDQGANEKLFF. Using reference TRBV9 and TRBJ1-4 for the parts outside the CDR3, the full variable domain is DSGVTQTPKHLITATGQRVTLRCSPRSGDLSVYWYQQSLDQGLQFLIQYYNGEERAKGNILERFSAQQFPDLHSELNLSSLELGDSALYFCASSVEDQGANEKLFFGSGTQLSVL.

This rearrangement joins TRBV27 to TRBJ1-2; 9 bases fit TRBD1. CDR3 length equals 15 residues. Germline trimming cut 8 bases from V and 4 bases from J; bases unmatched to any gene: 11. Germline CDR1 reads MNHEY; CDR2 reads SMNVEV (reference sequence). For the CDR3, the DNA is TGTGCCAGCGGCCGGGACAGGGACCCTAGCTATGGCTACACCTTC. Amino acid sequence: CASGRDRDPSYGYTF.

The count of this clonotype is one. The CDR3 loop reads CASSQGLVQGGEQFF. The CDR3 region has the DNA TGTGCCAGCAGTCAGGGACTAGTTCAAGGTGGTGAGCAGTTCTTC. The V and J genes are TRBV6-2 or TRBV6-3 and TRBJ2-1; TRBD2 matches 8 bases. The CDR3 runs to 15 residues. With V trimmed by 5 bases and J by 9 bases, 12 bases remained unmatched. Germline CDR1 MNHEY, CDR2 SVGEGT.

This chain links TRBV4-1 with TRBJ2-4; a possible D gene is TRBD1 (6 bases). Germline V gene lookup returns CDR1 MGHRA and CDR2 YSYEKL. The germline V and J ends were trimmed by 0 bases and 13 bases, with 22 bases remaining between them. The CDR3 totals 16 residues. CDR3 bases: TGCGCCAGCAGCCAAGACGGAGGACAGTTTACCTTGAAGCAGTACTTC. It specifies CASSQDGGQFTLKQYF.

The chain recombines TRBV7-2 with TRBJ2-3, with D unclear. The CDR3 covers 16 residues. Trimming removed 2 bases from V and 0 bases from J, with 12 bases in between. Germline V lookup: CDR1 SGHTA, CDR2 FQGNSA. CDR3 sequence: CASSLKPPASTDTQYF. As DNA, the CDR3 is TGTGCCAGCAGCTTAAAACCTCCGGCAAGCACAGATACGCAGTATTTT. Together with reference TRBV7-2 and TRBJ2-3, the CDR3 gives the full variable domain: GAGVSQSPSNKVTEKGKDVELRCDPISGHTALYWYRQSLGQGLEFLIYFQGNSAPDKSGLPSDRFSAERTGGSVSTLTIQRTQQEDSAVYLCASSLKPPASTDTQYFGPGTRLTVL.